The 24 T cell receptor beta chains below all came from one sample that was sequenced in a study of sequential checkpoint blockade in melanoma. Using immunoSEQ multiplex PCR, the repertoire was profiled, and TCRdb retains in-frame clones only, with some absent. The sample lists a few thousand clones, roughly a fifth occurring once. Treatment denoted: randomized to nivolumab then ipilimumab (arm A) or the reverse (arm B). Sequences were derived from tumor tissue (inferred from file names), sampled from a patient given nivolumab and ipilimumab in sequence. The receptors come from a human patient with melanoma. Some clones in this sample may be carry-over from other donors' samples.

This clone has just a few counts. The rearrangement joins TRBV28 to TRBJ2-1, with 8 positions matching TRBD2. V lost 3 bases, J lost 6 bases, and 7 bases stayed unmatched. Germline V gene lookup returns CDR1 MDHEN and CDR2 SYDVKM. This CDR3 contains 15 residues. CDR3 sequence reads: CASSLSGGRPNEQFF. CDR3 nucleotides: TGTGCCAGCAGTTTGAGCGGGGGAAGACCCAATGAGCAGTTCTTC.

The table lists this clone with a few counts. The rearrangement links TRBV5-1 to TRBJ1-1; D might be TRBD1 (5 bases). Trimming removed 5 bases at V and 0 bases at J, with 14 bases between. CDR1 is SGHRS and CDR2 is YFSETQ in the germline V gene. This CDR3 comprises 15 residues. CDR3 sequence (DNA): TGCGCCAGCAGTCAGGGACGGATCCTGAACACTGAAGCTTTCTTT. This codes for CASSQGRILNTEAFF.

This sequence joins TRBV12-2 and TRBJ2-2. TRBV12-2 is a documented pseudogene. This CDR3 is 17 amino acids long. The CDR3 reads CASRLMLRTSNTGELFF. The CDR3 DNA is TGTGCAAGTCGCTTAATGCTGAGGACCTCGAACACCGGGGAGCTGTTTTTT.

In this sample, this clone turned up a few times. The chain couples TRBV6-8 to TRBJ2-2, with TRBD1 identical over 7 bases. The CDR3 covers 15 residues. Germline trimming cut 5 bases from V and 2 bases from J; bases unmatched to any gene: 5. Per the germline V gene, CDR1 is MNHGY and CDR2 is SAAAGT. In nucleotides, the CDR3 is TGTGCCAGCAGTGGACGGGACAGCAACACCGGGGAGCTGTTTTTT. Encoded protein: CASSGRDSNTGELFF.

The CDR3 bases are TGTGCCAGCACGAAAAGGCCGGGACAGGGGTACGAGCAGTACTTC. This gives the protein CASTKRPGQGYEQYF. The V call is TRBV9, the J call TRBJ2-7; 10 nucleotides match TRBD1. The germline V gene has CDR1 SGDLS and CDR2 YYNGEE. CDR3 size: 15 residues. V was clipped by 6 bases and J by 4 bases; unmatched bases: 10.

This clone is labeled medium-sized. The V call is TRBV11-3, the J call TRBJ1-3; the D is unclear. Deletions cut 5 bases from V and 0 bases from J, with 11 bases between. The CDR3 has 15 residues. CDR1 and CDR2 from the germline V gene are SGHNT and YENEEA. CDR3 in DNA: TGTGCCAGCAGCCAAGTCCGGAGCTCTGGAAACACCATATATTTT. It encodes CASSQVRSSGNTIYF.

This clone was counted a few times. The CDR3 protein is CASSLDRGGAEPQHF. The CDR3, as DNA: TGTGCCAGCAGCTTAGATCGTGGGGGCGCGGAGCCCCAGCATTTT. The chain employs TRBV11-3 and TRBJ1-5; TRBD1 might be the D (6 bases). V shed 0 bases and J shed 8 bases, with 14 bases lying between them. CDR1 is SGHNT and CDR2 is YENEEA in the germline V gene. The CDR3 is made up of 15 amino acids. Based on the CDR3 plus reference TRBV11-3 and TRBJ1-5, the full variable domain is EAGVVQSPRYKIIEKKQPVAFWCNPISGHNTLYWYLQNLGQGPELLIRYENEEAVDDSQLPKDRFSAERLKGVDSTLKIQPAELGDSAVYLCASSLDRGGAEPQHFGDGTRLSIL.

This clone was detected ten times or more. The chain joins TRBV11-3 to TRBJ2-5; D may be TRBD1 or TRBD2 (6 bases each). Trimming stripped 5 bases from V and 5 bases from J, with 15 bases between. The CDR3 covers 14 residues. Germline CDR1 and CDR2: SGHNT and YENEEA. This CDR3 is CASSMSRGGETQYF. CDR3 coding DNA: TGTGCCAGCAGCATGAGCAGGGGAGGCGAGACCCAGTACTTC.

This chain joins TRBV23-1 and TRBJ2-1; no definite D call. TRBV23-1 is labeled an ORF, and its function is uncertain. Trimming pared 6 bases from V and 10 bases from J, leaving 16 bases between. The CDR3 length is 13 residues. As DNA, the CDR3 is TGCGCCAGCAGCCAAAAAGACGCAAGCGAGCAGTTCTTC. This sequence encodes CASSQKDASEQFF.

This chain links TRBV11-3 with TRBJ1-1; 8 positions agree with TRBD1. CDR3 length equals 16 residues. The germline gives CDR1 SGHNT, CDR2 YENEEA. V lost 5 bases and J lost 5; bases outside the gene matches: 13. The CDR3 sequence is CASSPARSGQGTEAFF. CDR3 bases: TGTGCCAGCAGCCCCGCACGTTCAGGACAGGGTACTGAAGCTTTCTTT.

This clone is termed medium-sized. This chain links TRBV6-8 with TRBJ1-5; D possibly corresponds to TRBD1 (5 bases). The length of the CDR3 is 16 residues. Germline V gene sequence: CDR1 MNHGY, CDR2 SAAAGT. V was clipped by 5 bases and J by 2 bases, with 16 bases between them. CDR3 protein: CASSGSIAGGNQPQHF. The CDR3 bases are TGTGCCAGCAGTGGGTCCATCGCGGGGGGCAATCAGCCCCAGCATTTT.

The chain is built from TRBV15 and TRBJ1-1; 12 nucleotides line up with TRBD1. Trimming at V came to 0 bases and at J to 4 bases, leaving 24 bases not matched to a gene. The CDR3 extends over 23 amino acids. From germline, CDR1 is LNHNV and CDR2 YYDKDF (reference sequence). The CDR3 protein is CATSRDYRDSSGTGGKWGTEAFF. CDR3 in DNA: TGTGCCACCAGCAGAGATTATAGGGATTCCTCCGGGACAGGGGGCAAGTGGGGCACTGAAGCTTTCTTT.

This clone was seen only a few times. The V and J genes are TRBV18 and TRBJ1-5; 7 nucleotides match TRBD1. Germline loops: CDR1 KGHSH, CDR2 LQKENI. V shed 3 bases and J 6 bases; nucleotides not matched to a gene: 14. The CDR3 has 17 residues. The CDR3: CASSPREGASGGQPQHF. Written as DNA, the CDR3 is TGTGCCAGCTCACCGAGGGAGGGGGCCTCGGGAGGTCAGCCCCAGCATTTT.

This clone was picked up a small number of times. The chain joins TRBV2 to TRBJ1-3; D not certain. Trimming cost V 4 bases and J 0 bases, with 1 base left between them. Germline lookup yields CDR1 SNHLY and CDR2 FYNNEI. The CDR3 is 12 residues long. This chain's CDR3 is CASSVSGNTIYF. The CDR3 region has the DNA TGTGCCAGCAGTGTCTCTGGAAACACCATATATTTT.

In this sample, this clone turned up a few times. The chain couples TRBV25-1 to TRBJ1-1, with 9 bases matching TRBD1. Germline V gives CDR1 MGHDK, CDR2 SYGVNS. V was clipped by 7 bases and J by 1 base; unmatched bases: 7. This CDR3 comprises 15 residues. The CDR3 DNA sequence: TGTGCCAGCATGGGACAGGGCATGGGGAACACTGAAGCTTTCTTT. As protein: CASMGQGMGNTEAFF.

This CDR3 reads CASSRGGAPLSNQPQHF. The CDR3 DNA reads TGTGCCAGCTCCCGCGGAGGAGCGCCCCTAAGCAATCAGCCCCAGCATTTT. V gene TRBV18 combines with J gene TRBJ1-5; D uncertain. The V and J ends lost 6 bases and 1 base respectively, with 19 bases between them. This CDR3 contains 17 residues. Germline CDR1 is KGHSH and CDR2 is LQKENI.

The sample holds many counts of this clone. CDR3 coding DNA: TGTGCCAGCAGCCGATTGACAGGGGGCGGTTATGGCTACACCTTC. This sequence encodes CASSRLTGGGYGYTF. The V call is TRBV11-3, the J call TRBJ1-2; 10 bases agree with TRBD1. V dropped 5 bases and J dropped 5; count of bases not matched to a gene: 8. Germline lookup yields CDR1 SGHNT and CDR2 YENEEA. The CDR3 has 15 residues. Supplemented by reference TRBV11-3 and TRBJ1-2, the full variable domain reads EAGVVQSPRYKIIEKKQPVAFWCNPISGHNTLYWYLQNLGQGPELLIRYENEEAVDDSQLPKDRFSAERLKGVDSTLKIQPAELGDSAVYLCASSRLTGGGYGYTFGSGTRLTVV.

This rearrangement joins TRBV6-8 to TRBJ2-2; D gene uncertain. The CDR3 is 13 residues long. The V gene's germline CDR1 is MNHGY and CDR2 SAAAGT. The V end lost 2 bases, the J end lost 5 bases, and 6 bases lay between the germline ends. The CDR3 loop reads CASSYRKTGELFF. The CDR3 DNA sequence: TGTGCCAGCAGTTACCGGAAAACCGGGGAGCTGTTTTTT.

This chain connects TRBV18 to TRBJ1-2; TRBD1 aligns across 12 bases. V gave up 5 bases and J gave up 0 bases; unmatched junction bases: 7. In germline, CDR1 is KGHSH, CDR2 LQKENI. The CDR3 length is 17 residues. The chain's CDR3 is CASSSGQGALANYGYTF. CDR3 coding DNA: TGTGCCAGCTCATCGGGACAGGGGGCCCTAGCTAACTATGGCTACACCTTC.

The J gene is TRBJ1-2, the V gene TRBV19; D gene ambiguous. Germline CDR1 is LNHDA and CDR2 is SQIVND (reference sequence). The germline V and J ends were trimmed by 0 bases and 5 bases, with 7 bases remaining between them. The CDR3 is 13 amino acids. The CDR3 nucleotides are TGTGCCAGTAGTATAGACACAGAGTATGGCTACACCTTC. It translates to CASSIDTEYGYTF.

This clone was counted ten times or more. This sequence joins TRBV11-3 and TRBJ2-7; TRBD2 is a possible D gene (5 bases). CDR3 length: 16 residues. The V gene lost 5 bases and the J gene lost 0 bases, with 17 bases spanning the gap. The germline V gene has CDR1 SGHNT and CDR2 YENEEA. The CDR3: CASSQADRAGSYEQYF. The CDR3 nucleotides are TGTGCCAGCAGCCAAGCTGACCGCGCGGGCTCCTACGAGCAGTACTTC.

V and J are TRBV9 and TRBJ2-3; D unresolved. The germline V and J ends were trimmed by 5 bases and 3 bases, with 13 bases remaining between them. The CDR3 runs 14 residues. CDR1 SGDLS and CDR2 YYNGEE come from the germline V gene. In DNA form, the CDR3 reads TGTGCCAGCAGTGGTGGGCAGCTTACAGATACGCAGTATTTT. It is translated as CASSGGQLTDTQYF. Based on the CDR3 plus reference TRBV9 and TRBJ2-3, the full variable domain is DSGVTQTPKHLITATGQRVTLRCSPRSGDLSVYWYQQSLDQGLQFLIQYYNGEERAKGNILERFSAQQFPDLHSELNLSSLELGDSALYFCASSGGQLTDTQYFGPGTRLTVL.

This clone was seen a few times. The chain is built from TRBV9 and TRBJ1-2; D may be TRBD1 (5 bases). The V and J ends lost 3 bases and 4 bases respectively, with 10 bases between them. CDR3 length: 13 amino acids. Germline assignment: CDR1 SGDLS and CDR2 YYNGEE. Here the CDR3 reads CASSATTVYGYTF. In nucleotides, the CDR3 is TGTGCCAGCAGCGCAACGACAGTCTATGGCTACACCTTC. The whole variable domain, remainder taken from reference TRBV9 and TRBJ1-2, is DSGVTQTPKHLITATGQRVTLRCSPRSGDLSVYWYQQSLDQGLQFLIQYYNGEERAKGNILERFSAQQFPDLHSELNLSSLELGDSALYFCASSATTVYGYTFGSGTRLTVV.

This clone came up a few times. V and J are TRBV4-1 and TRBJ2-7; 12 bases agree with TRBD2. This CDR3 is 15 amino acids long. The V and J ends lost 1 base and 6 bases, in that order; junction bases with no gene match: 4. Germline assignment: CDR1 MGHRA and CDR2 YSYEKL. CDR3 in DNA: TGCGCCAGCAGCCAAGGACTAGCGGGGGTGGGCGAGCAGTACTTC. It encodes CASSQGLAGVGEQYF.